The 18 T cell receptor beta chains below were found in one sample sequenced in a study of cytomegalovirus exposure and HLA in healthy donors. Only in-frame clones appear in the TCRdb table, and some are missing; sequencing was by immunoSEQ multiplex PCR. The table lists some 140,000 clones, approximately 85% of them singletons. Sequencing used PBMCs. The origin of the receptors is a woman younger than 45 in good health and CMV-seronegative.

This clone was picked up one time. The chain is built from TRBV28 and TRBJ2-7; 7 bases map to TRBD1. Germline V CDR1 and CDR2: MDHEN, SYDVKM. The CDR3 consists of 15 residues. The J segment lost 1 base and the V segment lost 5 bases, leaving 8 bases of the junction unmatched. This chain's CDR3 is CASSQTGTASYEQYF. For the CDR3, the DNA is TGTGCCAGCAGTCAAACCGGGACAGCTTCCTACGAGCAGTACTTC.

The chain uses TRBV5-8 and TRBJ2-3; the D gene is possibly TRBD2 (5 bases). Trimming stripped 9 bases from V and 0 bases from J, with 14 bases between. The CDR3 totals 14 residues. In germline, CDR1 is SGHTS, CDR2 YDEGEE. In DNA, the CDR3 is TGTGCCACCCCAAGGAGGACTAGCACAGATACGCAGTATTTT. This codes for CATPRRTSTDTQYF.

The genes are TRBV30 and TRBJ1-1, with 9 bases identical to TRBD1. The CDR3 runs to 12 residues. V trimming: 5 bases; J trimming: 5 bases; junction bases outside the gene matches: 3. Germline-derived CDR1 and CDR2 are GTSNPN and SVGIG (reference sequence). CDR3 in amino acids: CAWSGTGTEAFF. As DNA, the CDR3 is TGTGCCTGGTCCGGGACAGGGACTGAAGCTTTCTTT.

The rearrangement joins TRBV27 to TRBJ1-4, with a tentative D call TRBD1 (6 bases). The CDR3 totals 15 residues. Trimming took 6 bases from V and 2 from J, leaving 13 bases between them. CDR1 is MNHEY, CDR2 SMNVEV, per germline (reference sequence). CDR3 nucleotides: TGTGCCAGCAGCCGTACAGGGCCCACTAATGAAAAACTGTTTTTT. It is translated as CASSRTGPTNEKLFF.

This CDR3 is CATSSGSASTGELFF. The DNA for the CDR3 is TGTGCCACCAGCAGCGGGTCGGCGAGTACCGGGGAGCTGTTTTTT. The V gene is TRBV15, the J gene TRBJ2-2, with D uncertain. Per the germline V gene, CDR1 is LNHNV and CDR2 is YYDKDF (reference sequence). The CDR3 loop spans 15 amino acids. V lost 3 bases, J lost 5 bases, and 13 bases lay in between.

The genes are TRBV13 and TRBJ2-7, with D perhaps matching TRBD2 (5 bases). CDR3 length: 13 amino acids. The germline gives CDR1 PRHDT, CDR2 FYEKMQ (reference sequence). V lost 5 bases to trimming and J lost 6 bases, with 14 bases between them. CDR3 loop: CASSKRRIGEQYF. The CDR3 DNA is TGTGCCAGCAGCAAGAGGAGGATAGGCGAGCAGTACTTC.

The chain links TRBV6-1 to TRBJ2-2, with 7 bases lining up with TRBD1. The CDR3 extends over 13 amino acids. Trimming at V came to 4 bases and at J to 6 bases, leaving 2 bases not matched to a gene. Germline V gives CDR1 MNHNS, CDR2 SASEGT. The CDR3 region has the DNA TGTGCCAGCAGTGTGACAGGGCCCGGGGAGCTGTTTTTT. Residues: CASSVTGPGELFF.

The chain couples TRBV2 to TRBJ2-5; no clear D. V was trimmed by 3 bases and J by 2 bases, leaving 16 bases between them. Per the germline V gene, CDR1 is SNHLY and CDR2 is FYNNEI. The CDR3 has 16 amino acids. The CDR3 region is CASSDVLLNLQETQYF. DNA for the CDR3: TGTGCCAGCAGTGACGTGTTGCTCAACTTACAAGAGACCCAGTACTTC.

This rearrangement joins TRBV4-1 to TRBJ2-7; 10 bases are a match to TRBD2. Germline CDR1 reads MGHRA; CDR2 reads YSYEKL. Germline trimming cut 0 bases from V and 3 bases from J; bases unmatched to any gene: 14. This CDR3 has 19 amino acids. In nucleotides, the CDR3 is TGCGCCAGCAGCCAAGATATTGAGGCTAGCGGGGGAAACCTCTACGAGCAGTACTTC. Residues: CASSQDIEASGGNLYEQYF.

This chain connects TRBV29-1 to TRBJ1-4; D gene ambiguous. Trimming removed 3 bases from V and 0 bases from J, with 8 bases in between. CDR3 length equals 14 residues. Germline V gene sequence: CDR1 SQVTM, CDR2 ANQGSEA. The CDR3 DNA is TGCAGCGTTGAGCGGATACCAACTAATGAAAAACTGTTTTTT. Protein sequence: CSVERIPTNEKLFF.

This chain connects TRBV7-8 to TRBJ2-3; TRBD2 aligns across 8 bases. In germline, CDR1 is SGHVS, CDR2 FQNEAQ. The CDR3 is made up of 16 amino acids. Trimming took 5 bases from V and 1 from J; bases not matched to a gene: 8. CDR3 in DNA: TGTGCCAGCAGCCCATCGAGCGGGGGACGCACAGATACGCAGTATTTT. Translating gives CASSPSSGGRTDTQYF. The variable domain in full, with the rest retrieved from reference TRBV7-8 and TRBJ2-3, is GAGVSQSPRYKVAKRGQDVALRCDPISGHVSLFWYQQALGQGPEFLTYFQNEAQLDKSGLPSDRFFAERPEGSVSTLKIQRTQQEDSAVYLCASSPSSGGRTDTQYFGPGTRLTVL.

V and J are TRBV6-5 and TRBJ2-1, with 10 bases aligning to TRBD1. Germline V lookup: CDR1 MNHEY, CDR2 SVGAGI. The CDR3 length is 16 residues. With V trimmed by 0 bases and J by 5 bases, 4 bases remained unmatched. The DNA for the CDR3 is TGTGCCAGCAGTTACTCTGGGACAGGGGCTAACAATGAGCAGTTCTTC. It encodes CASSYSGTGANNEQFF.

This rearrangement joins TRBV10-3 to TRBJ2-2; D is undetermined. This CDR3 comprises 17 residues. CDR1 is ENHRY, CDR2 SYGVKD, per germline. V gave up 4 bases and J gave up 0 bases, with 15 bases separating them. Here the CDR3 DNA reads TGTGCCATCAGTGGTGTAGCCGACCGTCCGAACACCGGGGAGCTGTTTTTT. Translating gives CAISGVADRPNTGELFF.

The chain has TRBV9 and TRBJ2-1; 8 nucleotides match TRBD2. The CDR3 is 16 amino acids. J lost 4 bases, V lost 0 bases, and 6 bases had no gene match. CDR1 is SGDLS and CDR2 is YYNGEE in the germline V gene. Here the CDR3 DNA reads TGTGCCAGCAGCGTAGAAGAAGCGGGGGTTTACAATGAGCAGTTCTTC. It specifies CASSVEEAGVYNEQFF. Filled out from reference TRBV9 and TRBJ2-1, the complete variable domain reads DSGVTQTPKHLITATGQRVTLRCSPRSGDLSVYWYQQSLDQGLQFLIQYYNGEERAKGNILERFSAQQFPDLHSELNLSSLELGDSALYFCASSVEEAGVYNEQFFGPGTRLTVL.

A few counts support this clone. In DNA form, the CDR3 reads TGCGCCAGCAGTCAGAGGACAGGGCGTAATTCACCCCTCCACTTT. Translated: CASSQRTGRNSPLHF. The rearrangement joins TRBV23-1 to TRBJ1-6; 8 bases fit TRBD1. TRBV23-1 belongs to the ORF category, with a function that is uncertain. The length of the CDR3 is 15 residues. Trimming removed 3 bases from V and 6 bases from J; junction bases left unmatched: 4.

CDR3 nucleotide sequence: TGCGCCAGCAGCTTGGATTCGAGGCCCGCTGAAGCTTTCTTT. It codes for CASSLDSRPAEAFF. The chain employs TRBV5-1 and TRBJ1-1; D uncertain. This CDR3 comprises 14 residues. V lost 0 bases and J lost 6, with 12 bases in between. Germline assignment: CDR1 SGHRS and CDR2 YFSETQ.

The rearrangement joins TRBV6-1 to TRBJ2-2, with TRBD1 matching over 7 bases. V dropped 6 bases and J dropped 1; count of bases not matched to a gene: 5. The CDR3 consists of 15 residues. CDR1 MNHNS and CDR2 SASEGT come from the germline V gene. In DNA, the CDR3 is TGTGCCAGCAGCCTCCGGGACAGGAACACCGGGGAGCTGTTTTTT. This encodes CASSLRDRNTGELFF.

The chain links TRBV5-5 to TRBJ1-3; a possible D gene is TRBD1 (6 bases). Germline CDR1 is SGHKS and CDR2 is YYEKEE (reference sequence). Trimming pared 0 bases from V and 1 base from J, leaving 17 bases between. The CDR3 is made up of 18 amino acids. CDR3 nucleotides: TGTGCCAGCAGCTTGGCCCCGACCCGAGGGGGATCTGGAAACACCATATATTTT. Translated, it gives CASSLAPTRGGSGNTIYF. Combining the CDR3 with reference TRBV5-5 and TRBJ1-3 gives the whole variable domain DAGVTQSPTHLIKTRGQQVTLRCSPISGHKSVSWYQQVLGQGPQFIFQYYEKEERGRGNFPDRFSARQFPNYSSELNVNALLLGDSALYLCASSLAPTRGGSGNTIYFGEGSWLTVV.